Sequencing of this TCR beta chain was carried out in a study of shared clonotypes between healthy human individuals. Using immunoSEQ multiplex PCR, the repertoire was profiled, and TCRdb retains in-frame clones only, with some absent. The sample holds around 2.5 million clones, 80% to 95% seen once. The CDR3 extends over 15 amino acids. The germline V gene has CDR1 KGHSH and CDR2 LQKENI. V shed 3 bases and J 4 bases; nucleotides not matched to a gene: 7. The chain carries TRBV18 and TRBJ1-1, with 8 bases matching TRBD1. The sequence was collected from a man between 18 and 35 years old in good health. Some clones in this sample may be carry-over from other donors' samples. The sequencing sample was made of naive CD4+ T cells from PBMCs. Subset in this sample: CD45RA+ positively selected. CDR3 in amino acids: CASSPWTGKTTEAFF. In DNA, the CDR3 is TGTGCCAGCTCACCCTGGACAGGGAAAACCACTGAAGCTTTCTTT.